This TCR beta chain derives from a study of early stage breast cancer tumors. On the study more broadly: Invasive lobular carcinomas made up about 30% of the 12 ER+/PR+/HER2- tumors. Points from the study as a whole: Compared with adjacent normal breast, tumors showed around 2.5-fold denser, more clonal T cells. Enriched TCRB sequences shared across patients were mostly commonly generated sequences.

Comment on this clone: Its antigen is undetermined.

Sequencing was performed with immunoSEQ multiplex PCR; in TCRdb, only in-frame clones are kept and a portion is missing. Of 9,000 to 13,000 clones in the sample, about 81% were seen once. Trimming removed 5 bases at V and 7 bases at J, with 17 bases between. CDR1 and CDR2 (germline): PRHDT, FYEKMQ (reference sequence). CDR3 length: 14 amino acids. The specimen was breast tumor tissue. This receptor was taken from a person aged 70 to 79 with breast cancer. This chain uses TRBV13 with TRBJ1-2; D is perhaps TRBD1 (6 bases). CDR3 sequence: CASSTRDTWTGYTF. The CDR3 DNA follows: TGTGCCAGCAGCACCCGGGACACCTGGACTGGCTACACCTTC.